The source of this T cell receptor (beta chain) is a study of T cell responses to AZD1222 COVID-19 vaccine. Regarding the study as a whole: White British ancestry dominated among donors, who included more females, and clonal diversity was possibly underestimated.

This CDR3 region has 15 residues. The germline gives CDR1 MNHEY, CDR2 SMNVEV (reference sequence). The germline V and J ends were trimmed by 8 bases and 7 bases, with 18 bases remaining between them. Turning to this clone: Its antigen is as yet unknown.

Repertoires were generated with immunoSEQ multiplex PCR, while TCRdb's copy carries only in-frame clones and drops some. The sample has about 180,000 clones, about 86% seen once. The clonotype originates from an adult who received the AZD1222 COVID-19 vaccine. The sample consisted of peripheral blood, taken 28 days after the second AZD1222 dose. The chain carries TRBV27 and TRBJ1-6; maybe TRBD1 (5 bases). The CDR3 bases are TGTGCCAGCCGATTTCAGGGTCTCGGGAATTCACCCCTCCACTTT. The encoded protein is CASRFQGLGNSPLHF.